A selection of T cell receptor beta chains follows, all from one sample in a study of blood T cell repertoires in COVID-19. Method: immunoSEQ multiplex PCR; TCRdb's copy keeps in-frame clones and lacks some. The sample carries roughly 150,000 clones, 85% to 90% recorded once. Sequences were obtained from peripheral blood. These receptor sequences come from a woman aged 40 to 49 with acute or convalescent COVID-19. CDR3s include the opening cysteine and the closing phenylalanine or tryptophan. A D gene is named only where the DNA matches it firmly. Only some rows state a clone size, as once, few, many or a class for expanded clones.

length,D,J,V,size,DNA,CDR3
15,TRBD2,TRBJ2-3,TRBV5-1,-,TGCGCCAGCAGGCCTACCGGGACTAGCCCAGATACGCAGTATTTT,CASRPTGTSPDTQYF
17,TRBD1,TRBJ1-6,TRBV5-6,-,TGTGCCAGCAGCTTGAGGGACAGTGGTTCCTATAATTCACCCCTCCACTTT,CASSLRDSGSYNSPLHF
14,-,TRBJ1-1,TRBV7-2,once,TGTGCCAGCAGCCTACTACTGGGGCCCACTGAAGCTTTCTTT,CASSLLLGPTEAFF
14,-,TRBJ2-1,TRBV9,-,TGTGCCAGCAGCGTAAGCGGACCCGACAATGAGCAGTTCTTC,CASSVSGPDNEQFF
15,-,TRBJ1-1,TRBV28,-,TGTGCCAGCATTTCAACAGCCTGGATGAACACTGAAGCTTTCTTT,CASISTAWMNTEAFF
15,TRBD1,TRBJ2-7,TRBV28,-,TGTGCCAGCAGACTCGACAGGGGACAGACGTACGAGCAGTACTTC,CASRLDRGQTYEQYF
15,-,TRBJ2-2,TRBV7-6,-,TGTGCCAGCAGCTTTTGGGCAGCGAACACCGGGGAGCTGTTTTTT,CASSFWAANTGELFF
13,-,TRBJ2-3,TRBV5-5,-,TGTGCCAGCAAACAGGGCCCTTGGGATACGCAGTATTTT,CASKQGPWDTQYF
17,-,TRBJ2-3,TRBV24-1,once,TGTGCCACCAGTGCGAATCCGGGACAAGGGGACACAGATACGCAGTATTTT,CATSANPGQGDTDTQYF
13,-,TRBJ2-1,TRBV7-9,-,TGTGCCAGAAACAGCCCCAGTGGGAATGAGCAGTTCTTC,CARNSPSGNEQFF
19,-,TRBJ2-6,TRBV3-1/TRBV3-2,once,TGTGCCAGCAGCCAAGTTTTAAGGGTAGGACTTTCTGGGGCCAACGTCCTGACTTTC,CASSQVLRVGLSGANVLTF
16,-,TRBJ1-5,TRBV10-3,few,TGTGCCATCAGTCTTGGGGCAGGGGATAGCAATCAGCCCCAGCATTTT,CAISLGAGDSNQPQHF
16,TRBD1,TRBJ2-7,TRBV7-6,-,TGTGCCAGCAGCTTAAGAGGCGGGACAGGGGCTTACGAGCAGTACTTC,CASSLRGGTGAYEQYF
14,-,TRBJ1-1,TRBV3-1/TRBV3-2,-,TGTGCCAGCAGCCAAGTGGAGGGGAACACTGAAGCTTTCTTT,CASSQVEGNTEAFF
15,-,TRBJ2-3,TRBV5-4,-,TGTGCCAGCAGCTGGGGGCGGGGGCCCGAAGATACGCAGTATTTT,CASSWGRGPEDTQYF
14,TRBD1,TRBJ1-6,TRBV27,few,TGTGCCAGCAGTCCCGGGACAGGTCATTCACCCCTCCACTTT,CASSPGTGHSPLHF
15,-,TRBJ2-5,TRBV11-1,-,TGTGCCAGCAGCTTGACCGGTGGGGCCCAAGAGACCCAGTACTTC,CASSLTGGAQETQYF